The T cell receptor (beta chain) described here comes from a study of blood T cell repertoires in COVID-19. The data were produced by immunoSEQ multiplex PCR, yet TCRdb's version contains in-frame clones alone and is incomplete. The sample yields about 140,000 clones, 60% to 80% seen once. All enrollees were roughly 18 to 100 years old and from approximately 25 US areas. Donors were grouped by their self-reported clinical history. The CDR3 loop spans 15 amino acids. Trimming left V 5 bases short and J 5 bases short, with 19 bases between. Germline loops: CDR1 LNHDA, CDR2 SQIVND (reference sequence). The clonotype comes from a woman in her forties or fifties who had recovered from COVID-19. The material sequenced was PBMCs or T cells enriched from blood (not recorded which). The V and J genes are TRBV19 and TRBJ2-7; a weak D match, TRBD1 (6 bases). CDR3 sequence reads: CASSAPAQGSHEQYF. CDR3 DNA sequence: TGTGCCAGTAGTGCCCCGGCTCAGGGGTCCCACGAGCAGTACTTC. The full variable domain, with the rest looked up from reference TRBV19 and TRBJ2-7, is DGGITQSPKYLFRKEGQNVTLSCEQNLNHDAMYWYRQDPGQGLRLIYYSQIVNDFQKGDIAEGYSVSREKKESFPLTVTSAQKNPTAFYLCASSAPAQGSHEQYFGPGTRLTVT.